The sequence of this T cell receptor beta chain was determined in a study of shared clonotypes between healthy human individuals. From germline, CDR1 is PRHDT and CDR2 FYEKMQ (reference sequence). There are 13 residues in the CDR3. Trimming removed 5 bases at V and 4 bases at J, with 12 bases between. Study-wide results and caveats: Genetic and exposure-history diversity was limited by the few donors.

On this clone itself: Its specificity is unknown.

Naive CD8 cells lacked CD45RO and underwent positive selection for CCR7, leaving out terminally differentiated effector memory CD45RA+ cells. Sequencing was performed with immunoSEQ multiplex PCR; in TCRdb, only in-frame clones are kept and a portion is missing. The data show nearly 2 million clones, about 95% seen once. The chain uses TRBV13 and TRBJ2-7, with D unresolved. The source is a man between 18 and 35 years old in good health. Specimen: naive CD8+ T cells sorted from blood. CDR3 nucleotide sequence: TGTGCCAGCAGCGCAATGACGGATTACGAGCAGTACTTC. It yields the protein CASSAMTDYEQYF.